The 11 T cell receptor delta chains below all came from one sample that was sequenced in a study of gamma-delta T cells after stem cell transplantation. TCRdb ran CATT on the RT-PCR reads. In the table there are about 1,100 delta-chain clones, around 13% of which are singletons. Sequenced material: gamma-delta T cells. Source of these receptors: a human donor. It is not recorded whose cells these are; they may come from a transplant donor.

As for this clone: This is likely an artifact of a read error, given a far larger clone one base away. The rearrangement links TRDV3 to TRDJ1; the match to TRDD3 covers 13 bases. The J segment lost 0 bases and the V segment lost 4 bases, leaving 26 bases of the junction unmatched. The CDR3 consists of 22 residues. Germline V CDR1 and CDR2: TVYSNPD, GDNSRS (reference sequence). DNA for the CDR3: TGTGCCTCGGGGCTTGGCCCTAGTACTGGGGGATACGATTGGACGGACACCGATAAACTCATCTTT. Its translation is CASGLGPSTGGYDWTDTDKLIF. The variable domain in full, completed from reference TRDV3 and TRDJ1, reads CDKVTQSSPDQTVASGSEVVLLCTYDTVYSNPDLFWYRIRPDYSFQFVFYGDNSRSEGADFTQGRFSVKHILTQKAFHLVISPVRTEDSATYYCASGLGPSTGGYDWTDTDKLIFGKGTRVTVEP.

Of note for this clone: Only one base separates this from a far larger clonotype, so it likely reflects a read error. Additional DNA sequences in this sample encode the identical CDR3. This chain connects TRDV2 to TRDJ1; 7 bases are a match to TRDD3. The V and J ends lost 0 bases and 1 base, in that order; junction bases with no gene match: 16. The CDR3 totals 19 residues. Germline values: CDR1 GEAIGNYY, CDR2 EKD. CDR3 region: CACDTVAGGYGARTDKLIF. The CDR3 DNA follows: TGTGCCTGTGACACCGTAGCTGGGGGGTACGGGGCTCGCACCGATAAACTCATCTTT.

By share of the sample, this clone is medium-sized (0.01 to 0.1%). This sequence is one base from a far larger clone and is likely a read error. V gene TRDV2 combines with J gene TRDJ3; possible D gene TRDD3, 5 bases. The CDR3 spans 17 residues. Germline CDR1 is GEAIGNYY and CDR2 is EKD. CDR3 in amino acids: CACGTIRGDWDTRQMFF. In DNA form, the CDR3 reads TGTGCCTGTGGCACCATCCGGGGAGACTGGGACACCCGACAGATGTTTTTC.

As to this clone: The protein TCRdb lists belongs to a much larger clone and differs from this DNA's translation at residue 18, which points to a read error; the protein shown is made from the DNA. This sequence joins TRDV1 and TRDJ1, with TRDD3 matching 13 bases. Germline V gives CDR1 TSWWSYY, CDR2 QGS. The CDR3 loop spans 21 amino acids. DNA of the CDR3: TGTGCTCTTGGGGAAGCCTTCCCACTTTACTGGGGGATACGCGTCACCGATGAACTCATCTTT. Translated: CALGEAFPLYWGIRVTDELIF.

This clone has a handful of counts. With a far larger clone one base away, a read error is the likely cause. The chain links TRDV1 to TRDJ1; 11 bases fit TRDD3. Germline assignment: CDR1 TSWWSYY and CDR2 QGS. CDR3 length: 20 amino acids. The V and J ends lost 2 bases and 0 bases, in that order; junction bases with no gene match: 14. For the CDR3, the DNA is TGTGCTCTTGGGGAAAGGCATACGGCTGGGGGATACCCCGACACCGATAAACTCATCTTT. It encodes CALGERHTAGGYPDTDKLIF.

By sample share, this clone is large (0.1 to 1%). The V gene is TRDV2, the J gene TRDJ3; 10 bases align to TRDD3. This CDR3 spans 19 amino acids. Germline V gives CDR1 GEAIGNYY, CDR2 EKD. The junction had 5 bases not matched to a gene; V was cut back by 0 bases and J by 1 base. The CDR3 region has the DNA TGTGCCTGTGACACCCTGCTGGGGGATAGATCCTGGGACACCCGACAGATGTTTTTC. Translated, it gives CACDTLLGDRSWDTRQMFF.

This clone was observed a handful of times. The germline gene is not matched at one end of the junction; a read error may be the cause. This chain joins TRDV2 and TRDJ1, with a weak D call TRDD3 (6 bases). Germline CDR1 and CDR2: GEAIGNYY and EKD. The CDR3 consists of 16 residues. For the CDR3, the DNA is TGTGCCTGTAACACCATGGGGGGTCCCTACACCGATAAACTCATCTTT. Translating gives CACNTMGGPYTDKLIF.

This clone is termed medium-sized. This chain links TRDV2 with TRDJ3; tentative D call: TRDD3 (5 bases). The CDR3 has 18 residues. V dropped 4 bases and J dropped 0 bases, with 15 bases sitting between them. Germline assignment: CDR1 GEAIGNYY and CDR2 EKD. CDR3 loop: CACERLGMSSWDTRQMFF. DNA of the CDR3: TGTGCCTGTGAACGGCTGGGAATGAGCTCCTGGGACACCCGACAGATGTTTTTC.

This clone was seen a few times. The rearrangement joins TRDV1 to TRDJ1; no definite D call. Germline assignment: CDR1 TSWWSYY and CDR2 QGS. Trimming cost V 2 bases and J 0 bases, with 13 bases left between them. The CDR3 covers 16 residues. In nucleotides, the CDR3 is TGTGCTCTTGGGGAAAAGAGGGCCCCGTACACCGATAAACTCATCTTT. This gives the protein CALGEKRAPYTDKLIF.

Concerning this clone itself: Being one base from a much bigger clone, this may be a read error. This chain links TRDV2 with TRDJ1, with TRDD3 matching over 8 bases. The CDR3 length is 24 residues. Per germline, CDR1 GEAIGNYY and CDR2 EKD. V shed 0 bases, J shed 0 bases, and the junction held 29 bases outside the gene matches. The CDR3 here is CACDTVSPLRTGGPRTSHTDKLIF. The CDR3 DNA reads TGTGCCTGTGACACCGTATCCCCACTTCGTACTGGGGGCCCGCGTACGTCCCACACCGATAAACTCATCTTT.

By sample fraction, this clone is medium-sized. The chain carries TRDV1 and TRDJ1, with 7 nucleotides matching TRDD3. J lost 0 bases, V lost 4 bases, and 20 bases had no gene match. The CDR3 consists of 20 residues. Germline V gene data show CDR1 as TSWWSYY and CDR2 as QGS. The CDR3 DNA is TGTGCTCTTGGGGCCTTAAGTTTACTGGGGAAAATACTATACACCGATAAACTCATCTTT. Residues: CALGALSLLGKILYTDKLIF.